This TCR beta chain was identified during a study of blood T cells in healthy people across ages. The authors ran a second PCR of about 7 to 11 cycles using a sample-barcoded 5' primer and a J-beta primer mix. TCRdb analysed the 5' RACE reads with MiXCR anew, one entry per CDR3 protein. The repertoire includes 750,000 to 850,000 distinct CDR3 sequences, roughly 25% of them detected once, and under 4.5% sits in the top ten. These records were also assigned to another study, of T cells of mothers and their children. That paper notes: The TCR beta CDR3 read count exceeded 8 million for each mother and was around 3.1 million for each child.

The sample consisted of blood. This clonotype was obtained from a boy between 10 and 17 years old in good health.

The CDR3 DNA is TGTGCCAGCAGCCTCCCGACTCCCTCGTTGGGTTATGAGCAGTTCTTC. Encoded protein: CASSLPTPSLGYEQFF. V is TRBV6-2 or TRBV6-3 and J is TRBJ2-5, with D hard to call. TRBJ2-1 explains the end of the DNA better; the J call may be wrong. CDR1 is MNHEY and CDR2 is SVGEGT in the germline V gene. The CDR3 has 16 amino acids.